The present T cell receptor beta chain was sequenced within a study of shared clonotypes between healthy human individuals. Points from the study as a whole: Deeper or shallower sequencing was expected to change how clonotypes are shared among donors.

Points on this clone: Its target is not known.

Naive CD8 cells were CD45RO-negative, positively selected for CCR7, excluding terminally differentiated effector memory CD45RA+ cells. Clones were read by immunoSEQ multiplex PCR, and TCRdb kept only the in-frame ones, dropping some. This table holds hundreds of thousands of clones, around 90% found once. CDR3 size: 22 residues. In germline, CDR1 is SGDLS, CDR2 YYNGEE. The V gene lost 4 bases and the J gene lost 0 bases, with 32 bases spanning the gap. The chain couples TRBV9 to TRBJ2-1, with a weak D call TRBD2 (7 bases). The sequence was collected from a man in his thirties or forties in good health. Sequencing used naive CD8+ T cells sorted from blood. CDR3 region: CASSPGGGPRLGSLSSYNEQFF. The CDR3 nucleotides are TGTGCCAGCAGCCCCGGCGGGGGCCCTAGACTGGGTTCCCTGAGCTCCTACAATGAGCAGTTCTTC. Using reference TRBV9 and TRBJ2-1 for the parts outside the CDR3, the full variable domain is DSGVTQTPKHLITATGQRVTLRCSPRSGDLSVYWYQQSLDQGLQFLIQYYNGEERAKGNILERFSAQQFPDLHSELNLSSLELGDSALYFCASSPGGGPRLGSLSSYNEQFFGPGTRLTVL.